Below are 12 T cell receptor beta chains sequenced from a single sample in a study of cytomegalovirus exposure and HLA in healthy donors. 13 Jbeta primers and 60 Vbeta primers were used for the PCR. The protocol was immunoSEQ multiplex PCR, while the TCRdb copy is restricted to in-frame clones and leaves out a portion. The sample totals roughly 220,000 clones. The sample comprised PBMCs. Receptor source: a girl aged 2 to 9 in good health and CMV-seropositive.

The chain employs TRBV18 and TRBJ2-7; 8 bases fit TRBD1. From germline, CDR1 is KGHSH and CDR2 LQKENI. The length of the CDR3 is 12 residues. The J segment lost 12 bases and the V segment lost 5 bases, leaving 9 bases of the junction unmatched. CDR3 sequence reads: CASSSNRGDSYF. The DNA for the CDR3 is TGTGCCAGCTCATCCAACAGGGGGGATTCGTACTTC.

CDR3 region: CASSLSGDRAGGYTF. The DNA for the CDR3 is TGTGCCAGCAGTTTATCCGGCGACAGGGCAGGAGGCTACACCTTC. The chain employs TRBV27 and TRBJ1-2; TRBD1 matches 7 bases. Losses at the gene ends were 0 bases for V and 8 bases for J; bases not matched to a gene: 9. Germline V gene lookup returns CDR1 MNHEY and CDR2 SMNVEV (reference sequence). CDR3 length equals 15 residues.

The rearrangement joins TRBV5-1 to TRBJ1-1; 8 bases align to TRBD1. V lost 2 bases to trimming and J lost 4 bases; unmatched junction nucleotides: 4. The CDR3 covers 14 residues. CDR1 and CDR2 from the germline V gene are SGHRS and YFSETQ. The CDR3 nucleotides are TGCGCCAGCAGCTTCCCGGGACAGGTCACTGAAGCTTTCTTT. Protein product: CASSFPGQVTEAFF.

The chain carries TRBV7-9 and TRBJ2-5; D is unclear. V lost 2 bases and J lost 3, with 7 bases in between. The CDR3 is 13 residues long. CDR1 and CDR2 from the germline V gene are SEHNR and FQNEAQ (reference sequence). The CDR3 nucleotides are TGTGCCAGCAGCTTACCGTTAGAAGAGACCCAGTACTTC. Protein sequence: CASSLPLEETQYF.

The chain has TRBV4-2 and TRBJ2-7; D unresolved. Germline values: CDR1 LGHNA, CDR2 YNFKEQ. The ends were cut back, 1 base at V and 0 bases at J, with 7 bases in the middle. The CDR3 spans 14 residues. CDR3: CASSQGGNSYEQYF. The CDR3 DNA reads TGTGCCAGCAGCCAAGGCGGCAACTCCTACGAGCAGTACTTC.

The chain is built from TRBV7-9 and TRBJ1-5; D perhaps matches TRBD1 (5 bases). Germline CDR1 reads SEHNR; CDR2 reads FQNEAQ (reference sequence). The CDR3 spans 13 residues. V was trimmed by 10 bases and J by 6 bases, leaving 16 bases between them. CDR3 in amino acids: CATRGEGGQPQHF. CDR3 nucleotide sequence: TGTGCCACCCGGGGGGAGGGAGGTCAGCCCCAGCATTTT. Full variable domain (rest looked up from reference TRBV7-9 and TRBJ1-5): DTGVSQNPRHKITKRGQNVTFRCDPISEHNRLYWYRQTLGQGPEFLTYFQNEAQLEKSRLLSDRFSAERPKGSFSTLEIQRTEQGDSAMYLCATRGEGGQPQHFGDGTRLSIL.

V gene TRBV7-9 combines with J gene TRBJ2-7, with 11 bases identical to TRBD2. CDR1 and CDR2 from the germline V gene are SEHNR and FQNEAQ (reference sequence). The CDR3 runs 16 residues. Unmatched junction bases numbered 8, after V lost 6 bases and J lost 1 base. The CDR3 protein is CASSSSGTSGSYEQYF. CDR3 nucleotide sequence: TGTGCCAGCAGTTCCTCCGGGACTAGCGGATCCTACGAGCAGTACTTC.

The V gene is TRBV28, the J gene TRBJ1-5, with D perhaps matching TRBD1 (5 bases). Trimming took off 5 bases at V and 6 bases at J, with 17 bases between the two ends. Germline V lookup: CDR1 MDHEN, CDR2 SYDVKM. The CDR3 has 15 amino acids. The chain's CDR3 is CASSMAGGGTQPQHF. CDR3 in DNA: TGTGCCAGCAGTATGGCGGGGGGAGGCACTCAGCCCCAGCATTTT. The full variable domain, rest sourced from reference TRBV28 and TRBJ1-5, is DVKVTQSSRYLVKRTGEKVFLECVQDMDHENMFWYRQDPGLGLRLIYFSYDVKMKEKGDIPEGYSVSREKKERFSLILESASTNQTSMYLCASSMAGGGTQPQHFGDGTRLSIL.

The J gene is TRBJ2-3, the V gene TRBV28; the match to TRBD1 covers 9 bases. The CDR3 sequence is 17 residues long. Germline loops: CDR1 MDHEN, CDR2 SYDVKM. Trimming cost V 2 bases and J 1 base; bases outside gene matches: 7. The CDR3 here is CASSLQGTGIGTDTQYF. The CDR3 DNA is TGTGCCAGCAGTTTACAGGGGACAGGGATCGGCACAGATACGCAGTATTTT.

The chain links TRBV9 to TRBJ2-5; 8 bases align to TRBD2. The germline gives CDR1 SGDLS, CDR2 YYNGEE. The junction had 6 bases not matched to a gene; V was cut back by 3 bases and J by 5 bases. This CDR3 contains 14 residues. CDR3 nucleotides: TGTGCCAGCAGCGAAGCGGGAGCGGGTGAGACCCAGTACTTC. Its translation: CASSEAGAGETQYF. Supplemented by reference TRBV9 and TRBJ2-5, the full variable domain reads DSGVTQTPKHLITATGQRVTLRCSPRSGDLSVYWYQQSLDQGLQFLIQYYNGEERAKGNILERFSAQQFPDLHSELNLSSLELGDSALYFCASSEAGAGETQYFGPGTRLLVL.

The chain links TRBV30 to TRBJ1-2; TRBD1 aligns across 7 bases. This CDR3 has 12 amino acids. Germline V gene data show CDR1 as GTSNPN and CDR2 as SVGIG (reference sequence). The V and J ends lost 6 bases and 8 bases, in that order; junction bases with no gene match: 9. The CDR3 DNA follows: TGTGCCTGTCCTTCACAGGGGCCCGGCTACACCTTC. It is translated as CACPSQGPGYTF.

V gene TRBV10-3 combines with J gene TRBJ1-2; 11 bases are shared with TRBD1. V lost 3 bases and J lost 5; bases outside the gene matches: 17. The CDR3 is made up of 19 amino acids. CDR1 and CDR2 from the germline V gene are ENHRY and SYGVKD. CDR3 DNA sequence: TGTGCCATCAGTGATCCTAGACCGGGACAGGGGGAATCTAGGTATGGCTACACCTTC. It is translated as CAISDPRPGQGESRYGYTF.